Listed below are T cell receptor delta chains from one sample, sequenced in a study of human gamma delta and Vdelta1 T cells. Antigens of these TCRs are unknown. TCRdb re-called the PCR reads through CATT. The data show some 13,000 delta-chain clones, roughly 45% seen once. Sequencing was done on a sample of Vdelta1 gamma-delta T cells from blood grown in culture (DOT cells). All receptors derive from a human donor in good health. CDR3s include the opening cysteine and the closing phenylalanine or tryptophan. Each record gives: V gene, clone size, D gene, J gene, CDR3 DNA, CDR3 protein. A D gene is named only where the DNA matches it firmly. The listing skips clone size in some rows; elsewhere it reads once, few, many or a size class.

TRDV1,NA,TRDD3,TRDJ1,TGTGCTCTTGGGGAAACGGATTCTACGCATTGGGGGATATACCCCGCTTACACCGATAAACTCATCTTT,CALGETDSTHWGIYPAYTDKLIF
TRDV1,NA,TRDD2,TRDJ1,TGTGCTCTTGGGGAACCCCTTCCTAATGGCACCGATAAACTCATCTTT,CALGEPLPNGTDKLIF
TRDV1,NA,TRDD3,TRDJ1,TGTGCTCTTGGAAACCCCTTGCCGCCTGGGGGACGCCTCACCGATAAACTCATCTTT,CALGNPLPPGGRLTDKLIF
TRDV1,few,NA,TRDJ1,TGTGCTCTTGGGGAAAATATTGTAGCTTCACTCTCCAACACCGATAAACTCATCTTT,CALGENIVASLSNTDKLIF
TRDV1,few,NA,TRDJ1,TGTGCTCTTGGAGGGGCCTTCCGATACGGGGGGGCCGATAAACTCATCTTT,CALGGAFRYGGADKLIF
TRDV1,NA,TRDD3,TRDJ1,TGTGCTCTTGGGGACACCATTCTCGACACGAGACGTGTGGGATACTTAAGCGATAAACTCATCTTT,CALGDTILDTRRVGYLSDKLIF
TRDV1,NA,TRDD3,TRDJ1,TGTGCTCTTGGGGAAGGGGCGGGTAACACCACCACGTACTGGCGGATACGCCCGACCGATAAACTCATCTTT,CALGEGAGNTTTYWRIRPTDKLIF
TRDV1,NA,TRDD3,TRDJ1,TGTGCTCTTGTTTCTGTACTGGGGGGTAGGGATAAACTCATCTTT,CALVSVLGGRDKLIF
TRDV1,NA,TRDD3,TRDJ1,TGTGCTCTTGGGGAATATGTCGTGGACTGGGGGATACCCTGTACCGATAAACTCATCTTT,CALGEYVVDWGIPCTDKLIF
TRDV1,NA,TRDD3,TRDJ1,TGTGCTCTTGGGGAAGGGTTTGTGACTGGGGGACCGACCAATAAACTCATCTTT,CALGEGFVTGGPTNKLIF
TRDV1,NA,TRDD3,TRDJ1,TGTGCTCTTGGGGAACTTCCCCCCAACTGGGGGATACGGTACACCGATAAACTCATCTTT,CALGELPPNWGIRYTDKLIF
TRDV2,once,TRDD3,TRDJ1,TGTGCCTGTGTATTGGTGGTCTGGGGGATACGCAGGAAGACGCCCACCGATAAACTCATCTTT,CACVLVVWGIRRKTPTDKLIF
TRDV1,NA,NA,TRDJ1,TGTGCTCTTGGGAAAAGGATGGGTCCAACTCTAAATGAATTTGATAAACTCATCTTT,CALGKRMGPTLNEFDKLIF
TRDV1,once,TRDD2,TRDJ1,TGTGCTCTTGGGGATGGCCTTCCTACGTTTGGCGGCGGAAGCTACACCGATAAACTCATCTTT,CALGDGLPTFGGGSYTDKLIF
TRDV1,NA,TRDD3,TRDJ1,TGTGCTCTTGGGGGATCGGGGGATTCCTCTACCCTACCCACCGATAAACTCATCTTT,CALGGSGDSSTLPTDKLIF